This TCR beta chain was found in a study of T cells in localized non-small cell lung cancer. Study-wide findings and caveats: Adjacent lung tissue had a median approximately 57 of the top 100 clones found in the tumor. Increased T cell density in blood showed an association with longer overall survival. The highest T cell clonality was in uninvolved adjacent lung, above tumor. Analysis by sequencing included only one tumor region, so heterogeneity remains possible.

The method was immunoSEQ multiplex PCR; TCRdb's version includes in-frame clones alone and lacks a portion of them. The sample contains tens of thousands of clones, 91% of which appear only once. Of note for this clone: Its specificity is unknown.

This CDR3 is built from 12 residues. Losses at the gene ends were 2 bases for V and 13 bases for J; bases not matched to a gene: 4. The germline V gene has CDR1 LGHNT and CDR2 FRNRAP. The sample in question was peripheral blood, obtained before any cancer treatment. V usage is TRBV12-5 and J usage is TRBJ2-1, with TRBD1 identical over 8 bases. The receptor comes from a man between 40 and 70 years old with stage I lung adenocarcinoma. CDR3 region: CASGLRAGGQFF. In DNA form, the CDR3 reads TGTGCTAGTGGTTTGCGCGCAGGGGGCCAGTTCTTC.